This T cell receptor (beta chain) stems from a study of T cell responses to AZD1222 COVID-19 vaccine. Study findings and constraints: Just six people given AZD1222 tested seropositive at baseline. In all cases, repertoires were sampled only after the peak T cell response.

The V gene's germline CDR1 is LNHDA and CDR2 SQIVND (reference sequence). The V and J ends lost 6 bases and 3 bases respectively, with 18 bases between them. The CDR3 is made up of 16 amino acids. Clones were sequenced by immunoSEQ multiplex PCR, and TCRdb holds only the in-frame ones, with some missing. The profile shows about 110,000 clones, 80% to 95% of them singletons. About this clone itself: Antigen: not known.

Sample: peripheral blood, taken 28 days after the second AZD1222 dose. The chain carries TRBV19 and TRBJ2-1, with a possible D match to TRBD2 (6 bases). This sequence originates from an adult who received the AZD1222 COVID-19 vaccine. Here the CDR3 reads CASRRSGTGGYNEQFF. In DNA, the CDR3 is TGTGCCAGTAGAAGATCCGGGACTGGGGGCTACAATGAGCAGTTCTTC.